This T cell receptor (beta chain) derives from a study of T cells in localized non-small cell lung cancer. Note on this clone: Its antigen is as yet unknown.

CDR3 length: 13 residues. V gave up 4 bases and J gave up 0 bases, with 9 bases separating them. Germline CDR1 SQVTM, CDR2 ANQGSEA. Study-wide points: In the blood, greater T cell density corresponded to longer overall survival. Since sequencing was restricted to only one region of the tumor, intratumor heterogeneity remains a possibility.

Assay used: immunoSEQ multiplex PCR; TCRdb lists only in-frame clones, some missing. This table has under 5,500 clones, about a third appearing once. This sequence joins TRBV29-1 and TRBJ1-2; perhaps TRBD1 as D (5 bases). The sequencing used lung tumor tissue, collected before any cancer treatment. This TCR derives from an older female donor with stage I lung adenocarcinoma. Here the CDR3 reads CSVGRGANYGYTF. In DNA form, the CDR3 reads TGCAGCGTTGGGAGGGGAGCTAACTATGGCTACACCTTC.